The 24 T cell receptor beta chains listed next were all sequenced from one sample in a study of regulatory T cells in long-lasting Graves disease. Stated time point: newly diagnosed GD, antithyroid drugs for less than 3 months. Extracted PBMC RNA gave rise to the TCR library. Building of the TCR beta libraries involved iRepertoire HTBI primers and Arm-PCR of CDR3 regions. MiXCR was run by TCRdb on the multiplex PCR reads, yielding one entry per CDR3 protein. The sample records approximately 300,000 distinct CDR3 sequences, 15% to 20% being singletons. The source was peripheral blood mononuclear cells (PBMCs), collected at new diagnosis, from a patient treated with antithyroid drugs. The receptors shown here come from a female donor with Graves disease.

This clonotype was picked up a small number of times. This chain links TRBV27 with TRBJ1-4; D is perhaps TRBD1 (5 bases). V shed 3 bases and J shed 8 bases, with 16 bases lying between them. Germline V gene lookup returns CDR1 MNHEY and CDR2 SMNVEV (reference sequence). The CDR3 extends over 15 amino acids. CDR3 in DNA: TGTGCCAGCAGTTTTACCTCAGGGTTAGGGGAAAAACTGTTTTTT. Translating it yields CASSFTSGLGEKLFF.

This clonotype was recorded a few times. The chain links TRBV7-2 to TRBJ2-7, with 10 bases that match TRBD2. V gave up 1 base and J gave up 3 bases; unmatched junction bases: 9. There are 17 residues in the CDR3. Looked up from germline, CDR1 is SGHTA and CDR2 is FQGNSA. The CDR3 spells CASSLEGGGTSDYEQYF. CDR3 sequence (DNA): TGTGCCAGCAGCTTAGAGGGGGGGGGGACTAGCGACTACGAGCAGTACTTC.

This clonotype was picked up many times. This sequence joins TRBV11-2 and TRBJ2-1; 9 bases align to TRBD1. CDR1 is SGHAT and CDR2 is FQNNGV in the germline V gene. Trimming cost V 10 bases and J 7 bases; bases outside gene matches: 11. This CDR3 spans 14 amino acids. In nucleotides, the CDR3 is TGTGCCACCCCACAGGGGGCGACGAAGAATGAGCAGTTCTTC. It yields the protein CATPQGATKNEQFF.

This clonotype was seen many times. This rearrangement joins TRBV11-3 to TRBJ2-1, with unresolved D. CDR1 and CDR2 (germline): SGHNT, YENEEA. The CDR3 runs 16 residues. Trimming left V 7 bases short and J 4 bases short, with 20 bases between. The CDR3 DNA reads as TGTGCCAGCATGTCTGGGCAGAACACAAAATACAATGAGCAGTTCTTC. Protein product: CASMSGQNTKYNEQFF.

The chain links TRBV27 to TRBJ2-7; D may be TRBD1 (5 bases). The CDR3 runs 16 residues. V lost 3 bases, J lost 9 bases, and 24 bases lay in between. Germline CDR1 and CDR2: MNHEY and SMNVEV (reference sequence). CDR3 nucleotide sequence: TGTGCCAGCAGTTTCAGCCCCCTCATCCAGGGCCGCATGCAGTACTTC. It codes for CASSFSPLIQGRMQYF.

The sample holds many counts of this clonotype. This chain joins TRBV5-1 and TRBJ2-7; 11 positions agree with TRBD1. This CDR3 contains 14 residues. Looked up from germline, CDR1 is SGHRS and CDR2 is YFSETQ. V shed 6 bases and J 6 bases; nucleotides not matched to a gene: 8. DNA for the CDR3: TGCGCCAGCAAGTTAGGACAGGGGGCGTCCGAGCAGTACTTC. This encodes CASKLGQGASEQYF.

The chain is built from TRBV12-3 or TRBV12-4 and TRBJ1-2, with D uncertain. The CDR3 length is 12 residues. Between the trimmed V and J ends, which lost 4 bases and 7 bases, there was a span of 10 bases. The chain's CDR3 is CASSSHSIGYTF. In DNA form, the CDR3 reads TGTGCCAGCAGTTCACACTCGATTGGCTACACCTTC.

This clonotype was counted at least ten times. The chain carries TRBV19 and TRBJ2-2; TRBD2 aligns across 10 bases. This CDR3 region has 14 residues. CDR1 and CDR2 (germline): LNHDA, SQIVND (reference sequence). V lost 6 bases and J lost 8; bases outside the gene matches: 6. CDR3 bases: TGTGCCAGTAGAGAGGGACTAGCGTTAGGGGAGCTGTTTTTT. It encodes CASREGLALGELFF. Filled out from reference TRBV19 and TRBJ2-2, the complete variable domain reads DGGITQSPKYLFRKEGQNVTLSCEQNLNHDAMYWYRQDPGQGLRLIYYSQIVNDFQKGDIAEGYSVSREKKESFPLTVTSAQKNPTAFYLCASREGLALGELFFGEGSRLTVL.

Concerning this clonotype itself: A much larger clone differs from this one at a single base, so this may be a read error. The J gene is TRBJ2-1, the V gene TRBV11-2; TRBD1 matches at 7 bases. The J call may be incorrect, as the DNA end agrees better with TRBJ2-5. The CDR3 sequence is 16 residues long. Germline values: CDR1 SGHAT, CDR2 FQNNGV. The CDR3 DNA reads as TGTGCCAGCAGCTTAGTCTACAGGGGCATCAAAGAGACCCAGTACTTC. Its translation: CASSLVYRGIKETQYF.

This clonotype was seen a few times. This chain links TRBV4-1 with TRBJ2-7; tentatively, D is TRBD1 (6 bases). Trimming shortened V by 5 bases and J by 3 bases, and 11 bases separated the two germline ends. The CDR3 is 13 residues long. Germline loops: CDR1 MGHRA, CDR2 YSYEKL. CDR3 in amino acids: CASSGFRGYEQYF. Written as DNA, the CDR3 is TGCGCCAGCAGCGGGTTCAGGGGCTACGAGCAGTACTTC.

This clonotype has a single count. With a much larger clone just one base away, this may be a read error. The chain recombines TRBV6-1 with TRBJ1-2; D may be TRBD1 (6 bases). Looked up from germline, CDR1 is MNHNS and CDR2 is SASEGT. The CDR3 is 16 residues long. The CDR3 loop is CASSSESGAANYGHTF. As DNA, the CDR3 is TGTGCCAGCAGCTCCGAGTCAGGGGCCGCTAACTATGGCCACACCTTC.

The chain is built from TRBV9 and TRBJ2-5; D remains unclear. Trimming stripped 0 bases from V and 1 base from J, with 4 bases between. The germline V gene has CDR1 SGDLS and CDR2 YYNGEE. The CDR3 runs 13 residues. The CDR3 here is CASSVGGQETQYF. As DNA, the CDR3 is TGTGCCAGCAGCGTAGGTGGCCAAGAGACCCAGTACTTC. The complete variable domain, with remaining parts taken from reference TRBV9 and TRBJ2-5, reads DSGVTQTPKHLITATGQRVTLRCSPRSGDLSVYWYQQSLDQGLQFLIQYYNGEERAKGNILERFSAQQFPDLHSELNLSSLELGDSALYFCASSVGGQETQYFGPGTRLLVL.

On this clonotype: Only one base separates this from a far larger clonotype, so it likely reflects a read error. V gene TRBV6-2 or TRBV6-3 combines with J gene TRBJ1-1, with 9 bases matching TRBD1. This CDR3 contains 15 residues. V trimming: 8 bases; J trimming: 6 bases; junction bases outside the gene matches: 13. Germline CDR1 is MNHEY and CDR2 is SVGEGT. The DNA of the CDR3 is TGTGCCAGCGGTTCCTGGACAGGGGCGGTTCCTGAAGCTTTCTTT. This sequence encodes CASGSWTGAVPEAFF.

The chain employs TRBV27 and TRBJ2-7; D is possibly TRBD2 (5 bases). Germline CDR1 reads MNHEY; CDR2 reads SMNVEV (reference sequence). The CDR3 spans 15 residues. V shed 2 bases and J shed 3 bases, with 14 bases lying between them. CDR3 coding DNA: TGTGCCAGCAGTTTAGCGCCGGGGTCATACTACGAGCAGTACTTC. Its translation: CASSLAPGSYYEQYF.

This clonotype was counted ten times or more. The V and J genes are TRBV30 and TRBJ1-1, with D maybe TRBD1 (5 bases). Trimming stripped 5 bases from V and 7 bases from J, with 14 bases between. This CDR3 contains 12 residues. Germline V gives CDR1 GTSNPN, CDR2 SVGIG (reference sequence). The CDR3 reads CAWAATVSEAFF. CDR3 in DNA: TGTGCCTGGGCCGCGACAGTAAGTGAAGCTTTCTTT.

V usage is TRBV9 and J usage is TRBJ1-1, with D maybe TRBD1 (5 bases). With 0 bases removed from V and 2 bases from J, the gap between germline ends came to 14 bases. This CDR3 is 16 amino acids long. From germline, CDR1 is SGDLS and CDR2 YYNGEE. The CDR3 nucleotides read TGTGCCAGCAGCGTAGCTCCGACAGTTTTAAACACTGAAGCTTTCTTT. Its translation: CASSVAPTVLNTEAFF.

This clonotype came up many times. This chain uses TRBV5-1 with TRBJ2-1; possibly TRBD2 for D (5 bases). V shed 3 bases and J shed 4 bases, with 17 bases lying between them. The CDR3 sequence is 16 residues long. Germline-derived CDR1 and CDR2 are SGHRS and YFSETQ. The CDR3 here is CASSSTTPGPYNEQFF. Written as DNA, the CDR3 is TGCGCCAGCAGCTCGACTACCCCAGGCCCATACAATGAGCAGTTCTTC. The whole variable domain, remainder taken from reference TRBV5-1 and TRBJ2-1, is KAGVTQTPRYLIKTRGQQVTLSCSPISGHRSVSWYQQTPGQGLQFLFEYFSETQRNKGNFPGRFSGRQFSNSRSEMNVSTLELGDSALYLCASSSTTPGPYNEQFFGPGTRLTVL.

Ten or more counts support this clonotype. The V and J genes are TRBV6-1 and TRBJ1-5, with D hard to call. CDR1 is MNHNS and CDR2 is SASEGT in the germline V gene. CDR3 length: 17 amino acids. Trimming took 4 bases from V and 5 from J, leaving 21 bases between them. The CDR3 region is CASSGPARRLRDQPQHF. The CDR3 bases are TGTGCCAGCAGTGGCCCCGCAAGGAGGCTTCGGGATCAGCCCCAGCATTTT.

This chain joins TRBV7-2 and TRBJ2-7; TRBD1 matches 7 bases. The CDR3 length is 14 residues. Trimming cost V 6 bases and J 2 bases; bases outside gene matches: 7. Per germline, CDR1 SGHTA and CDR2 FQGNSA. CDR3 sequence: CASRPPGQTYEQYF. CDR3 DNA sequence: TGTGCCAGCAGACCGCCGGGACAGACCTACGAGCAGTACTTC.

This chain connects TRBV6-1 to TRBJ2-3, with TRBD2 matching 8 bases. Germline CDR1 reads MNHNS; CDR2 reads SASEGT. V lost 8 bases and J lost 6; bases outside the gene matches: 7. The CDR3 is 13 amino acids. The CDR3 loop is CASGTSMWDTQYF. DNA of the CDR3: TGTGCCAGCGGGACTAGTATGTGGGATACGCAGTATTTT.

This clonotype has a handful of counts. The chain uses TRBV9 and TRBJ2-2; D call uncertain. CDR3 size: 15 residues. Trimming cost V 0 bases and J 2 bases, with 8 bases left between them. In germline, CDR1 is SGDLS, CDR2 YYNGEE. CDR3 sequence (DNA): TGTGCCAGCAGCGTAGGGGGTCTCAACACCGGGGAGCTGTTTTTT. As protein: CASSVGGLNTGELFF.

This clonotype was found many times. Here the CDR3 DNA reads TGTGCCAGCAACAGACCGTCCGCCTCTTACAATGAGCAGTTCTTC. Its protein product is CASNRPSASYNEQFF. This chain links TRBV2 with TRBJ2-1, with D hard to call. The CDR3 runs to 15 residues. Trimming took off 7 bases at V and 4 bases at J, with 17 bases between the two ends. In germline, CDR1 is SNHLY, CDR2 FYNNEI.

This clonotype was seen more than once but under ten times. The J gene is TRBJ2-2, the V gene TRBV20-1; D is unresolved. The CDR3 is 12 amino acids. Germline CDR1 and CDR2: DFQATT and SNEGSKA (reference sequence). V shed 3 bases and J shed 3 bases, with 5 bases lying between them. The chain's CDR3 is CSASPDTGELFF. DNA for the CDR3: TGCAGTGCTAGCCCTGACACCGGGGAGCTGTTTTTT.

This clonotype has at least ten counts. As DNA, the CDR3 is TGTGCCACCAGTGATGACTCTTACGGGACTAGCGGGAGTTGGCAGTATTTT. It is translated as CATSDDSYGTSGSWQYF. The chain uses TRBV24-1 and TRBJ2-3; 14 bases line up with TRBD2. CDR1 KGHDR and CDR2 SFDVKD come from the germline V gene. This CDR3 is built from 17 residues. V was pared by 3 bases and J by 11 bases, with 12 bases of the junction left unmatched.